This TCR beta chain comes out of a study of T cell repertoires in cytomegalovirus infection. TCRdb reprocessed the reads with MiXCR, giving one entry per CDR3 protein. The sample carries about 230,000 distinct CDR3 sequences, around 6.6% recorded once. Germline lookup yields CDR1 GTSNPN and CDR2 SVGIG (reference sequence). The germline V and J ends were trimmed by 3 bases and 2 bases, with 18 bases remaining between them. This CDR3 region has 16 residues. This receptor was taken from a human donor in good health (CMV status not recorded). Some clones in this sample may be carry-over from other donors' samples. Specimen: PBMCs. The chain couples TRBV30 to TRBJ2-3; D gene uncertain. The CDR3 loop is CAWSPPSAGITDTQYF. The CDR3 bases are TGTGCCTGGAGCCCTCCGAGCGCAGGAATCACAGATACGCAGTATTTT.